This TCR beta chain comes out of a study of T cells after posttransplantation cyclophosphamide. This clone was seen ten or more times. The target antigen is unknown. Sequenced by immunoSEQ multiplex PCR; TCRdb stores in-frame clones only, minus some. This sample shows 24,000 or so clones and no singletons; 4.4% rests with the ten largest. Whole-study findings and limits: Later blood repertoires were often dominated by clones from the donor CD8+ memory compartment.

The receptor was isolated from a woman aged 45-60 years in good health, CMV-negative, and a related stem cell transplant donor. Material for sequencing was PBMCs.

CDR3 DNA sequence: TGTGCCAGCGCGCCCCCGGGACAGGCCTTCGAGCAGTACTTC. Amino acids: CASAPPGQAFEQYF. This sequence joins TRBV27 and TRBJ2-7; 8 nucleotides match TRBD1. The V and J ends lost 8 bases and 6 bases, in that order; junction bases with no gene match: 12. The CDR3 length is 14 residues. CDR1 is MNHEY, CDR2 SMNVEV, per germline (reference sequence).